The 26 T cell receptor beta chains reported below all come from one sample, sequenced in a study of technical replicates of blood from a handful of donors. The repertoire was sequenced with immunoSEQ multiplex PCR; TCRdb's copy has only in-frame clones and lacks some. The table lists tens of thousands of clones, about 90% of them singletons. Sequencing was done on a sample of T cells isolated from PBMCs. These receptors all stem from a human donor in good health.

This chain connects TRBV6-8 to TRBJ1-5; a weak D match, TRBD1 (6 bases). There are 18 residues in the CDR3. The ends were cut back, 2 bases at V and 5 bases at J, with 22 bases in the middle. Germline V gives CDR1 MNHGY, CDR2 SAAAGT. The CDR3 nucleotides read TGTGCCAGCAGTTACCGGGCAGGGTGGGGGCTTATGGATCAGCCCCAGCATTTT. Translation: CASSYRAGWGLMDQPQHF.

The chain is built from TRBV7-8 and TRBJ2-5; D ambiguous. The CDR3 totals 14 residues. The germline V and J ends were trimmed by 0 bases and 2 bases, with 7 bases remaining between them. Per germline, CDR1 SGHVS and CDR2 FQNEAQ. CDR3 sequence (DNA): TGTGCCAGCAGCTTAGCGACTTTACAAGAGACCCAGTACTTC. It codes for CASSLATLQETQYF.

The rearrangement links TRBV30 to TRBJ1-1, with a possible D match to TRBD1 (5 bases). The V end lost 0 bases, the J end lost 11 bases, and 10 bases lay between the germline ends. The CDR3 spans 11 residues. Germline V gene data show CDR1 as GTSNPN and CDR2 as SVGIG (reference sequence). The CDR3 is CAWSVGGDAFF. DNA of the CDR3: TGTGCCTGGAGTGTCGGGGGAGACGCTTTCTTT.

CDR3 in DNA: TGTGCCAGCAGCCCCGGGACAGGGGGCTTTAAAGATGCTTTCTTT. Protein: CASSPGTGGFKDAFF. The chain combines TRBV6-5 with TRBJ1-1; 12 positions match TRBD1. Germline V gene lookup returns CDR1 MNHEY and CDR2 SVGAGI. This CDR3 is built from 15 residues. Losses at the gene ends were 6 bases for V and 11 bases for J; bases not matched to a gene: 13.

This chain links TRBV2 with TRBJ2-1; maybe TRBD2 (6 bases). Trimming stripped 2 bases from V and 10 bases from J, with 15 bases between. The CDR3 loop spans 14 amino acids. Germline loops: CDR1 SNHLY, CDR2 FYNNEI. The CDR3 sequence: CASSELGRRGEQFF. CDR3 in DNA: TGTGCCAGCAGTGAATTGGGCAGGCGGGGCGAGCAGTTCTTC.

This chain connects TRBV19 to TRBJ2-2; D is ambiguous. CDR3 length equals 13 residues. The germline V gene has CDR1 LNHDA and CDR2 SQIVND (reference sequence). V lost 10 bases, J lost 1 base, and 10 bases lay in between. The CDR3 nucleotides are TGTGCCATAAACTCGGGGAACACCGGGGAGCTGTTTTTT. It codes for CAINSGNTGELFF.

The rearrangement links TRBV29-1 to TRBJ2-7; 8 nucleotides match TRBD1. Trimming took 4 bases from V and 1 from J; bases not matched to a gene: 9. Per the germline V gene, CDR1 is SQVTM and CDR2 is ANQGSEA. The CDR3 consists of 15 residues. The CDR3 is CSVAGQGSRSYEQYF. CDR3 nucleotide sequence: TGCAGCGTTGCCGGACAGGGCAGTAGGTCCTACGAGCAGTACTTC.

The chain carries TRBV11-1 and TRBJ2-1, with TRBD1 identical over 9 bases. V lost 5 bases, J lost 7 bases, and 12 bases stayed unmatched. Germline assignment: CDR1 SGHAT and CDR2 FQDESV (reference sequence). CDR3 length: 16 residues. This CDR3 is CASSRIPGTGKNEQFF. Here the CDR3 DNA reads TGTGCCAGCAGCCGAATTCCCGGGACAGGGAAGAATGAGCAGTTCTTC.

The chain links TRBV21-1 to TRBJ1-6; the table's D call, TRBD1, was not checked against the DNA. TRBV21-1 is noted as a pseudogene. This CDR3 spans 15 amino acids. CDR3 region: CASSTGQGFYSPLHF. As DNA, the CDR3 is TGTGCCAGCAGCACGGGACAGGGGTTTTATTCACCCCTCCACTTT.

The chain combines TRBV10-1 with TRBJ1-2; weak D call: TRBD1 (6 bases). The CDR3 spans 14 residues. Trimming removed 2 bases from V and 5 bases from J, with 12 bases in between. Per the germline V gene, CDR1 is WNHNN and CDR2 is SYGVQD (reference sequence). Here the CDR3 DNA reads TGCGCCAGCAGTGAGGACCAGGGGAGTTATGGCTACACCTTC. Protein product: CASSEDQGSYGYTF.

The chain joins TRBV28 to TRBJ1-5; D gene ambiguous. V was trimmed by 6 bases and J by 3 bases, leaving 3 bases between them. This CDR3 region has 11 residues. Germline V gene data show CDR1 as MDHEN and CDR2 as SYDVKM. CDR3: CASSFNQPQHF. CDR3 DNA sequence: TGTGCCAGCAGCTTCAATCAGCCCCAGCATTTT.

This rearrangement joins TRBV2 to TRBJ2-1; D remains unclear. Germline lookup yields CDR1 SNHLY and CDR2 FYNNEI. This CDR3 contains 15 residues. The ends were cut back, 8 bases at V and 0 bases at J, with 14 bases in the middle. CDR3 in amino acids: CASARGASSYNEQFF. The CDR3 bases are TGTGCCAGCGCCCGTGGTGCGAGCTCCTACAATGAGCAGTTCTTC.

This chain uses TRBV18 with TRBJ1-2; no definite D call. Germline-derived CDR1 and CDR2 are KGHSH and LQKENI. The CDR3 sequence is 14 residues long. V gave up 0 bases and J gave up 2 bases, with 7 bases separating them. CDR3 residues: CASSPPSQNYGYTF. For the CDR3, the DNA is TGTGCCAGCTCACCACCATCACAGAACTATGGCTACACCTTC. The whole variable domain, filled in from reference TRBV18 and TRBJ1-2, reads NAGVMQNPRHLVRRRGQEARLRCSPMKGHSHVYWYRQLPEEGLKFMVYLQKENIIDESGMPKERFSAEFPKEGPSILRIQQVVRGDSAAYFCASSPPSQNYGYTFGSGTRLTVV.

The rearrangement uses TRBV11-2 and TRBJ2-1; 8 positions agree with TRBD2. The V gene end was trimmed by 1 base and the J gene end by 8 bases; junction bases not matched to a gene: 4. CDR3 length: 14 residues. Germline V lookup: CDR1 SGHAT, CDR2 FQNNGV. The CDR3 here is CASSLGGGWYEQFF. CDR3 in DNA: TGTGCCAGCAGCTTAGGCGGGGGGTGGTATGAGCAGTTCTTC.

This rearrangement joins TRBV2 to TRBJ2-7, with TRBD2 identical over 10 bases. Looked up from germline, CDR1 is SNHLY and CDR2 is FYNNEI. The CDR3 runs to 15 residues. With V trimmed by 0 bases and J by 2 bases, 1 base remained unmatched. CDR3 nucleotide sequence: TGTGCCAGCAGTGAAGCAGGGACTAGCGCCTACGAGCAGTACTTC. It encodes CASSEAGTSAYEQYF.

This clone turned up a few times. This chain uses TRBV6-5 with TRBJ1-1, with D perhaps TRBD1 (6 bases). Per the germline V gene, CDR1 is MNHEY and CDR2 is SVGAGI. The CDR3 spans 13 residues. V gave up 6 bases and J gave up 4 bases, with 12 bases separating them. The CDR3 bases are TGTGCCAGCAGCAAGGACAGTACCACTGAAGCTTTCTTT. It specifies CASSKDSTTEAFF.

This clone was recorded only once. The CDR3 protein is CASSKRDRGLDGYTF. CDR3 sequence (DNA): TGTGCCAGCAGCAAGCGGGACAGGGGGTTGGATGGCTACACCTTC. The V and J genes are TRBV5-6 and TRBJ1-2; 11 bases map to TRBD1. Per the germline V gene, CDR1 is SGHDT and CDR2 is YYEEEE. Trimming at V came to 4 bases and at J to 6 bases, leaving 8 bases not matched to a gene. The CDR3 contains 15 residues.

The chain recombines TRBV7-9 with TRBJ1-1; 8 bases align to TRBD1. Germline V gene sequence: CDR1 SEHNR, CDR2 FQNEAQ (reference sequence). Losses at the gene ends were 1 base for V and 7 bases for J; bases not matched to a gene: 8. The CDR3 length is 15 residues. CDR3 region: CASSLVSGQGIEAFF. Here the CDR3 DNA reads TGTGCCAGCAGCTTAGTCTCAGGACAGGGCATTGAAGCTTTCTTT.

This chain uses TRBV4-2 with TRBJ2-6, with D unclear. The V gene's germline CDR1 is LGHNA and CDR2 YNFKEQ. This CDR3 is built from 16 residues. V gave up 0 bases and J gave up 2 bases, with 8 bases separating them. CDR3 DNA: TGTGCCAGCAGCCAAGAGTTAGCAGCTGGGGCCAACGTCCTGACTTTC. This codes for CASSQELAAGANVLTF.

The chain is built from TRBV6-5 and TRBJ1-1, with D possibly matching TRBD1 (6 bases). The CDR3 is 13 amino acids. V was pared by 6 bases and J by 5 bases, with 13 bases between. The germline gives CDR1 MNHEY, CDR2 SVGAGI. The CDR3 region is CASRRGGATEAFF. The CDR3 bases are TGTGCCAGCAGGAGGGGGGGAGCGACTGAAGCTTTCTTT.

The rearrangement links TRBV6-5 to TRBJ2-7; TRBD2 matches at 9 bases. CDR3 length equals 15 residues. V was clipped by 6 bases and J by 2 bases; unmatched bases: 8. Germline assignment: CDR1 MNHEY and CDR2 SVGAGI. Here the CDR3 reads CASRLAGALAYEQYF. CDR3 in DNA: TGTGCCAGCAGGTTAGCGGGGGCCTTGGCCTACGAGCAGTACTTC.

The rearrangement uses TRBV5-4 and TRBJ2-5; 9 bases map to TRBD2. The CDR3 contains 19 residues. Germline CDR1 and CDR2: SGHNT and YYREEE (reference sequence). V gave up 2 bases and J gave up 2 bases; unmatched junction bases: 16. DNA for the CDR3: TGTGCCAGCAGCTTTCCGGCGGGAGGGCCTCTCCAAAGACAAGAGACCCAGTACTTC. This encodes CASSFPAGGPLQRQETQYF. The whole variable domain, filled in from reference TRBV5-4 and TRBJ2-5, reads ETGVTQSPTHLIKTRGQQVTLRCSSQSGHNTVSWYQQALGQGPQFIFQYYREEENGRGNFPPRFSGLQFPNYSSELNVNALELDDSALYLCASSFPAGGPLQRQETQYFGPGTRLLVL.

In its sample, this clone was seen once. The gene calls are TRBV5-1 and TRBJ1-3, with TRBD1 identical over 7 bases. The germline V gene encodes CDR1 SGHRS and CDR2 YFSETQ. This CDR3 region has 13 residues. V was clipped by 4 bases and J by 4 bases; unmatched bases: 2. CDR3 in amino acids: CASSRGQGNTIYF. The CDR3 DNA reads as TGCGCCAGCAGCAGGGGGCAAGGAAACACCATATATTTT. Full variable domain (missing parts from reference TRBV5-1 and TRBJ1-3): KAGVTQTPRYLIKTRGQQVTLSCSPISGHRSVSWYQQTPGQGLQFLFEYFSETQRNKGNFPGRFSGRQFSNSRSEMNVSTLELGDSALYLCASSRGQGNTIYFGEGSWLTVV.

This chain connects TRBV7-9 to TRBJ2-1; D call uncertain. This CDR3 spans 14 amino acids. Between the trimmed V and J ends, which lost 1 base and 3 bases, there was a span of 7 bases. The germline V gene has CDR1 SEHNR and CDR2 FQNEAQ (reference sequence). CDR3 sequence: CASSLGVNYNEQFF. As DNA, the CDR3 is TGTGCCAGCAGCTTAGGCGTCAACTACAATGAGCAGTTCTTC.

The chain couples TRBV25-1 to TRBJ2-1; TRBD2 matches 7 bases. V lost 5 bases and J lost 8; bases outside the gene matches: 9. This CDR3 comprises 14 residues. CDR1 and CDR2 from the germline V gene are MGHDK and SYGVNS. The CDR3 DNA reads as TGTGCCAGCAGTCAATGGCCAAGCGGGGATGAGCAGTTCTTC. Protein sequence: CASSQWPSGDEQFF.

This clone was counted between two and nine times. The chain employs TRBV2 and TRBJ1-4; 8 bases line up with TRBD1. The V and J ends lost 5 bases and 4 bases, in that order; junction bases with no gene match: 6. CDR1 is SNHLY and CDR2 is FYNNEI in the germline V gene. The CDR3 contains 15 residues. For the CDR3, the DNA is TGTGCCAGCAGTCGACAGGGGCGGGTTAATGAAAAACTGTTTTTT. This gives the protein CASSRQGRVNEKLFF.